This TCR beta chain was retrieved from a study of T-cell memory formation after mild COVID-19. Study summary: There were largely donor-specific TCR clusters. Regarding the study as a whole: Some responding clones appeared in pre-infection memory, suggesting cross-reactive memory joined. A second wave of clones peaked on day 37, and their SARS-CoV-2 specificity went unconfirmed.

TCR alpha and TCR beta cDNA libraries with sample barcodes and UMIs came from 5'RACE using constant-segment primers. TCRdb re-called the 5' RACE reads through MiXCR, storing one row per CDR3 protein. The table includes 540,000 or so distinct CDR3 sequences, around 20% detected once. Trimming pared 3 bases from V and 6 bases from J, leaving 9 bases between. The CDR3 length is 12 residues. Germline CDR1 is PRHDT and CDR2 is FYEKMQ (reference sequence). Comment on this clonotype: What it binds is not known.

Sample: PBMCs or a T cell subset sorted from them (not recorded which). The chain couples TRBV13 to TRBJ2-7, with D possibly TRBD1 on 5 matching bases. This sequence was found in an adult woman who had mild COVID-19 (a few samples of this study predate the infection). Cell type and time point are not known. The CDR3 protein is CASSFGRGEQYF. CDR3 in DNA: TGTGCCAGCAGCTTCGGTAGGGGCGAGCAGTACTTC.